This TCR beta chain was captured in a study of T cell responses to AZD1222 COVID-19 vaccine. Study-wide findings and caveats: Reports say nearly half of spike-specific TCRs go after unmutated variant regions. Most donors were white British, females outnumbered males, and clonal diversity was possibly underestimated. Compared with day 0, the breadth and depth of the Spike-specific TCR repertoire rose significantly after two doses of AZD1222.

As for this clone: Its antigen is not known.

This table comes from immunoSEQ multiplex PCR, and its TCRdb copy is limited to in-frame clones, with some not included. The sample table sets out 150,000 or so clones. The germline V gene encodes CDR1 LGHDT and CDR2 YNNKEL (reference sequence). The CDR3 extends over 15 amino acids. The V gene end was trimmed by 4 bases and the J gene end by 1 base; junction bases not matched to a gene: 7. The chain recombines TRBV3-1 (or the pseudogene TRBV3-2) with TRBJ2-7; TRBD2 aligns across 7 bases. The clonotype was recovered from an adult in good health. Material: peripheral blood. The chain's CDR3 is CASSRAGDGSYEQYF. CDR3 nucleotide sequence: TGTGCCAGCAGCCGCGCGGGGGACGGATCCTACGAGCAGTACTTC.